Listed here are 13 T cell receptor beta chains from one sample, sequenced in a study of blood T cell repertoires in COVID-19. Some clones are missing from TCRdb's copy, which holds only in-frame ones; the method was immunoSEQ multiplex PCR. The sample consists of around 440,000 clones, about 91% of them appearing once. The source material was peripheral blood. The source is a woman aged 50 to 60 with COVID-19, enrolled during active disease.

The J gene is TRBJ1-1, the V gene TRBV3-1 (or the pseudogene TRBV3-2); D perhaps matches TRBD1 (5 bases). Germline V gene data show CDR1 as LGHDT and CDR2 as YNNKEL (reference sequence). The CDR3 length is 16 residues. The V end was cut by 0 bases, the J end by 5 bases, with 16 bases between. CDR3 sequence (DNA): TGTGCCAGCAGCCAAGAGGCGGACATCTACTCAACTGAAGCTTTCTTT. It encodes CASSQEADIYSTEAFF.

The V call is TRBV5-1, the J call TRBJ2-1, with D possibly matching TRBD1 (7 bases). V was trimmed by 0 bases and J by 4 bases, leaving 14 bases between them. From germline, CDR1 is SGHRS and CDR2 YFSETQ. There are 16 residues in the CDR3. CDR3 protein: CASSLAGGTAYNEQFF. CDR3 nucleotide sequence: TGCGCCAGCAGCTTGGCCGGAGGGACAGCTTACAATGAGCAGTTCTTC.

The V gene is TRBV19, the J gene TRBJ1-2, with D perhaps TRBD1 (6 bases). V was cut by 7 bases and J by 6 bases, with 18 bases left in between. The length of the CDR3 is 14 residues. Germline V lookup: CDR1 LNHDA, CDR2 SQIVND (reference sequence). In DNA form, the CDR3 reads TGTGCCAGTATCAATCCCGGGACACAAGATGGCTACACCTTC. Translation: CASINPGTQDGYTF.

This rearrangement joins TRBV5-1 to TRBJ2-7, with 8 bases matching TRBD1. Germline V gene lookup returns CDR1 SGHRS and CDR2 YFSETQ. This CDR3 is 15 amino acids long. After removal of 0 bases from V and 2 bases from J, the junction contained 4 bases not matched to a gene. Written as DNA, the CDR3 is TGCGCCAGCAGCTTGGGGACAGGGAATCCCTACGAGCAGTACTTC. Its translation: CASSLGTGNPYEQYF.

The CDR3 DNA reads as TGTGCCAGCTCACCCTCCGGGACAGGCGCTCAAGAGACCCAGTACTTC. Protein sequence: CASSPSGTGAQETQYF. The chain uses TRBV18 and TRBJ2-5; TRBD1 aligns across 8 bases. Germline lookup yields CDR1 KGHSH and CDR2 LQKENI. V shed 3 bases and J 2 bases; nucleotides not matched to a gene: 8. The CDR3 runs to 16 residues.

J is TRBJ1-1 and V is TRBV5-6, with 7 positions matching TRBD1. Per germline, CDR1 SGHDT and CDR2 YYEEEE. This CDR3 has 17 amino acids. V lost 3 bases and J lost 3; bases outside the gene matches: 14. The chain's CDR3 is CASSWSAGGSLDTEAFF. The CDR3 DNA sequence: TGTGCCAGCAGCTGGTCGGCAGGGGGAAGTTTGGACACTGAAGCTTTCTTT.

Here the CDR3 DNA reads TGCGCCAGCAGCTTACTAGCGGGGGATCCCTACAATGAGCAGTTCTTC. Amino acids: CASSLLAGDPYNEQFF. The rearrangement links TRBV5-1 to TRBJ2-1; 11 bases agree with TRBD2. CDR1 is SGHRS, CDR2 YFSETQ, per germline. Trimming at V came to 2 bases and at J to 2 bases, leaving 3 bases not matched to a gene. The CDR3 extends over 16 amino acids.

The chain links TRBV28 to TRBJ2-5; 10 nucleotides line up with TRBD1. The trim removed 5 bases at V and 4 bases at J, leaving 10 bases unmatched. The CDR3 runs 16 residues. The germline CDR1 and CDR2 sequences are MDHEN and SYDVKM. Here the CDR3 reads CASSTRQGAVGETQYF. CDR3 nucleotide sequence: TGTGCCAGCAGTACCAGACAGGGGGCAGTGGGAGAGACCCAGTACTTC.

This sequence joins TRBV5-6 and TRBJ2-1; D is possibly TRBD2 (5 bases). Trimming took 2 bases from V and 7 from J, leaving 10 bases between them. The germline V gene encodes CDR1 SGHDT and CDR2 YYEEEE. CDR3 length: 13 residues. CDR3 residues: CASSFGLGNEQFF. The CDR3 coding sequence is TGTGCCAGCAGCTTCGGACTGGGAAATGAGCAGTTCTTC.

This clone was counted once. The same CDR3 can be traced to other DNA sequences in this sample. This chain connects TRBV27 to TRBJ1-2; TRBD1 matches at 7 bases. The CDR3 is made up of 13 amino acids. Trimming cost V 6 bases and J 2 bases; bases outside gene matches: 3. CDR1 and CDR2 (germline): MNHEY, SMNVEV (reference sequence). CDR3 DNA: TGTGCCAGCAGCCTGGGACAGAACTATGGCTACACCTTC. This translates into CASSLGQNYGYTF.

Only one count was recorded for this clone. The chain links TRBV5-1 to TRBJ1-1; 8 bases map to TRBD1. J was trimmed by 3 bases and V by 0 bases; bases with no gene match: 13. The CDR3 loop spans 18 amino acids. Germline V lookup: CDR1 SGHRS, CDR2 YFSETQ. The CDR3 DNA follows: TGCGCCAGCAGCTTGGAGATGACCTCTCAGGGGGCCGACACTGAAGCTTTCTTT. Translated, it gives CASSLEMTSQGADTEAFF.

The chain links TRBV4-1 to TRBJ2-3, with unresolved D. This CDR3 is 16 amino acids long. Trimming removed 4 bases from V and 5 bases from J, with 19 bases in between. Per germline, CDR1 MGHRA and CDR2 YSYEKL. The CDR3 here is CASSRSAAEGRDTQYF. CDR3 in DNA: TGCGCCAGCAGCCGCTCCGCGGCGGAAGGTCGAGATACGCAGTATTTT.

The chain uses TRBV6-5 and TRBJ1-3, with 9 bases that match TRBD1. V was pared by 6 bases and J by 2 bases, with 5 bases of the junction left unmatched. This CDR3 comprises 15 residues. The germline V gene encodes CDR1 MNHEY and CDR2 SVGAGI. This chain's CDR3 is CASRVDRGAGNTIYF. CDR3 in DNA: TGTGCCAGCAGGGTTGACAGGGGGGCTGGAAACACCATATATTTT.